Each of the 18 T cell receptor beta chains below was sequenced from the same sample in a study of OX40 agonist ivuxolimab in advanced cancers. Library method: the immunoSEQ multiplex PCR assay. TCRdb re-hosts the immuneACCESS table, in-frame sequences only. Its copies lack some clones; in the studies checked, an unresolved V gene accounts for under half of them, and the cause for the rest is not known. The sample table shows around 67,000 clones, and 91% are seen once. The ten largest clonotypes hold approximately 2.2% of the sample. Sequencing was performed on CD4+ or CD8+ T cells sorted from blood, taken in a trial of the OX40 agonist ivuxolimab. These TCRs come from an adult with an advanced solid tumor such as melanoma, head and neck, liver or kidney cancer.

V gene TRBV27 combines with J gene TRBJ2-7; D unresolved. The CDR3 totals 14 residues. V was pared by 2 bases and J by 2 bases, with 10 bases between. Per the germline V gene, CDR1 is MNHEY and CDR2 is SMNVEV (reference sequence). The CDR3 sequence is CASSLRPGPYEQYF. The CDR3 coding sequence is TGTGCCAGCAGTTTACGTCCCGGCCCCTACGAGCAGTACTTC.

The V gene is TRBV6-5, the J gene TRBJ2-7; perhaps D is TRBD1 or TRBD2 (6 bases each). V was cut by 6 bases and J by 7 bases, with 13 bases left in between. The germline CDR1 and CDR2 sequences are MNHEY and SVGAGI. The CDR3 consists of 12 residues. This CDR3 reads CASRIQGREQYF. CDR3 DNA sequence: TGTGCCAGCAGGATCCAGGGGAGGGAGCAGTACTTC.

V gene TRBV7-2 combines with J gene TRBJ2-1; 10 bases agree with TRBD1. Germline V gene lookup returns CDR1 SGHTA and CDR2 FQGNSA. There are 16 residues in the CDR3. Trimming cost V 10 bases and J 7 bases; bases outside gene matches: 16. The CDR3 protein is CATPDTRDRGPNEQFF. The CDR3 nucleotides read TGTGCCACCCCCGATACGCGGGACAGGGGCCCTAATGAGCAGTTCTTC. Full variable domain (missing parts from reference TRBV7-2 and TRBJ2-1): GAGVSQSPSNKVTEKGKDVELRCDPISGHTALYWYRQSLGQGLEFLIYFQGNSAPDKSGLPSDRFSAERTGGSVSTLTIQRTQQEDSAVYLCATPDTRDRGPNEQFFGPGTRLTVL.

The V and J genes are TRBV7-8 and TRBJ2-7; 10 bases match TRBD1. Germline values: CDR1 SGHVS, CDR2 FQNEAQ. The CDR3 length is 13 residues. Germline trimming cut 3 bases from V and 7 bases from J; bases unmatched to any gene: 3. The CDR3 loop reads CASSLGQGLEQYF. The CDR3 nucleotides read TGTGCCAGCAGCTTGGGACAGGGGCTGGAGCAGTACTTC. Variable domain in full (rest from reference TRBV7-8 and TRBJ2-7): GAGVSQSPRYKVAKRGQDVALRCDPISGHVSLFWYQQALGQGPEFLTYFQNEAQLDKSGLPSDRFFAERPEGSVSTLKIQRTQQEDSAVYLCASSLGQGLEQYFGPGTRLTVT.

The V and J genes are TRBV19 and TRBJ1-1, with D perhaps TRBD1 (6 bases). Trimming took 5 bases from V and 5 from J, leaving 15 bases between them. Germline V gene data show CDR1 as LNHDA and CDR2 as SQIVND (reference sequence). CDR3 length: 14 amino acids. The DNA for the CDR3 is TGTGCCAGTAGTTTCTCCGGGGGCGAGACTGAAGCTTTCTTT. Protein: CASSFSGGETEAFF. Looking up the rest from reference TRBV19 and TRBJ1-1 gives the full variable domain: DGGITQSPKYLFRKEGQNVTLSCEQNLNHDAMYWYRQDPGQGLRLIYYSQIVNDFQKGDIAEGYSVSREKKESFPLTVTSAQKNPTAFYLCASSFSGGETEAFFGQGTRLTVV.

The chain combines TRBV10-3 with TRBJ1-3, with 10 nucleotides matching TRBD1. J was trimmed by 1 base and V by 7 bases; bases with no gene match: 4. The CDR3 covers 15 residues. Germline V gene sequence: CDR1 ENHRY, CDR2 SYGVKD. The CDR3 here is CAITGTGDSGNTIYF. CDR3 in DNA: TGTGCCATCACCGGGACAGGGGATTCTGGAAACACCATATATTTT.

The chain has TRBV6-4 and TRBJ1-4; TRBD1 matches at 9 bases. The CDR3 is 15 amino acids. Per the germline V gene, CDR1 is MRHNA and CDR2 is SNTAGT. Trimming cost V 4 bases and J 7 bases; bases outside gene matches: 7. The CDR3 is CASSATGTGSEKLFF. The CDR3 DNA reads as TGTGCCAGCAGTGCAACCGGGACAGGGAGTGAAAAACTGTTTTTT.

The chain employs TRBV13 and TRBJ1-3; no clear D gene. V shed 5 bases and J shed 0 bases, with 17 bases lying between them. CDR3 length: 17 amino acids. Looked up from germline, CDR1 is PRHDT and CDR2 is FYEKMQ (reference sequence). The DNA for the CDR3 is TGTGCCAGCAGCGCATCCCTCGACGGATACTCTGGAAACACCATATATTTT. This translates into CASSASLDGYSGNTIYF.

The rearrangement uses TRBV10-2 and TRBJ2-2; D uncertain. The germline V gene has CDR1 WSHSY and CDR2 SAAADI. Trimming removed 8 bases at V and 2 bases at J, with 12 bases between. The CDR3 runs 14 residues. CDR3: CASGLGINTGELFF. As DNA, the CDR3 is TGCGCCAGCGGTCTGGGGATTAACACCGGGGAGCTGTTTTTT.

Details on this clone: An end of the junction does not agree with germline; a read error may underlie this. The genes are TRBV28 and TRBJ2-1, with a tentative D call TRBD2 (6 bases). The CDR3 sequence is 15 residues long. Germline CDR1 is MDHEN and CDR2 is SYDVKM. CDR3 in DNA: TGTGCCAGCGGTTTTGGCGGGACGGGTTACAATGAGCAGTTCTTC. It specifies CASGFGGTGYNEQFF.

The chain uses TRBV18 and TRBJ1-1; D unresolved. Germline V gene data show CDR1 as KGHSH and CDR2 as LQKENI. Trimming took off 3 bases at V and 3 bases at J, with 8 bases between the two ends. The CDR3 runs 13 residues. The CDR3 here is CASSPQQDTEAFF. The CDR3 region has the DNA TGTGCCAGCTCACCTCAGCAGGACACTGAAGCTTTCTTT.

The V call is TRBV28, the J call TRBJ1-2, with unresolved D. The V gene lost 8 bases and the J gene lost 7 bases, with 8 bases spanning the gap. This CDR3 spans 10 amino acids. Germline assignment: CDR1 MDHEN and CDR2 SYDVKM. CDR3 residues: CASGPRGYTF. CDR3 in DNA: TGTGCCAGCGGACCGCGTGGCTACACCTTC.

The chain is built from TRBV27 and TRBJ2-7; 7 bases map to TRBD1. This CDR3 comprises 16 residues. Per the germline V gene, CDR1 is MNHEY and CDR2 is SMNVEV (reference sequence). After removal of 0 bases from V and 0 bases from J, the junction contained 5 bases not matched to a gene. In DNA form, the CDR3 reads TGTGCCAGCAGTTTATCCCCCAGGGGGAGCTCCTACGAGCAGTACTTC. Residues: CASSLSPRGSSYEQYF.

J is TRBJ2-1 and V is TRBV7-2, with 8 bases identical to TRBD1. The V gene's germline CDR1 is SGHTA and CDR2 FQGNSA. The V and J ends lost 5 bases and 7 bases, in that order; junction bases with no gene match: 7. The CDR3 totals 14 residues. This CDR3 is CASSPRDRRNEQFF. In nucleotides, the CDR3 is TGTGCCAGCAGCCCCCGGGACAGGAGGAATGAGCAGTTCTTC.

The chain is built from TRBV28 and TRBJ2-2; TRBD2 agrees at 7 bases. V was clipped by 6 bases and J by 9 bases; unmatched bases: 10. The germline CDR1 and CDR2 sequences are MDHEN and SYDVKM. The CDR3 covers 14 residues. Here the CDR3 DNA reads TGTGCCAGCAGACCCGGGACTATTGTTTGGGAGCTGTTTTTT. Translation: CASRPGTIVWELFF.

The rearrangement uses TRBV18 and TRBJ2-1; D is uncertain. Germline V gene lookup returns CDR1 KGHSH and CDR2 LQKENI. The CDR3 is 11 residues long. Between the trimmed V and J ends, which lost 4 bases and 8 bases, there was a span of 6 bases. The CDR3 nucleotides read TGTGCCAGCTCACTAGGCTATGAGCAGTTCTTC. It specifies CASSLGYEQFF.

The CDR3 nucleotides are TGTGCCAGCAGCTTAAAGGGGATTGAGCAGTTCTTC. Translation: CASSLKGIEQFF. The chain joins TRBV7-2 to TRBJ2-1, with a possible D match to TRBD1 (5 bases). CDR3 length: 12 residues. From germline, CDR1 is SGHTA and CDR2 FQGNSA. The ends were cut back, 2 bases at V and 9 bases at J, with 8 bases in the middle.

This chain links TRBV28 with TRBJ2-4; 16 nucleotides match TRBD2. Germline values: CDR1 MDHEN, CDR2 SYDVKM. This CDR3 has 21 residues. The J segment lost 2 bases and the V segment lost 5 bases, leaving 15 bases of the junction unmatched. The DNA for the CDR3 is TGTGCCAGCAGTACACTACCGGGACTAGCGGGGGGGCCTGTAACCAAAAACATTCAGTACTTC. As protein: CASSTLPGLAGGPVTKNIQYF.